One T cell receptor (beta chain) is described in this entry. These data belong to a study of CD8+ T cells in alopecia areata. Study at large: Twice a day, 5 to 10 mg of oral tofacitinib was administered to treated patients. Patients remained on tofacitinib for 6 to 18 months and then went 6 months without it.

Those with alopecia areata gave lesional scalp punch biopsies and peripheral blood. Extraction and reverse transcription of RNA yielded cDNA as the sequencing template. TCRdb's copy holds only in-frame clones and misses some; the assay was immunoSEQ multiplex PCR. The data hold about 150,000 clones, with over 45% observed a single time. CDR3 length: 15 amino acids. CDR1 MDHEN and CDR2 SYDVKM come from the germline V gene. The trim removed 6 bases at V and 2 bases at J, leaving 9 bases unmatched. The rearrangement uses TRBV28 and TRBJ2-7; 8 bases match TRBD1. The sequencing input was CD4+ T cells sorted from blood. The receptor's source is a human donor with alopecia areata. Written as DNA, the CDR3 is TGTGCCAGCAGCGGGGACAGGTCGATTACCTACGAGCAGTACTTC. This gives the protein CASSGDRSITYEQYF.